The 26 T cell receptor beta chains below were found in one sample sequenced in a study of identical twins. TCRdb recomputed calls from the 5' RACE reads with MiXCR, one row per CDR3 protein. The sample contains hundreds of thousands of distinct CDR3 sequences, approximately 9% of which appear only once. Sample: memory (CD45RO+) T cells sorted from blood. Receptor source: a woman between 18 and 29 years old in good health.

This clonotype was detected a few times. The chain recombines TRBV28 with TRBJ2-7, with D uncertain. Trimming left V 5 bases short and J 0 bases short, with 14 bases between. The CDR3 loop spans 15 amino acids. In germline, CDR1 is MDHEN, CDR2 SYDVKM. CDR3: CASSELTTDSYEQYF. As DNA, the CDR3 is TGTGCCAGCAGTGAACTGACAACCGACTCCTACGAGCAGTACTTC.

This clonotype showed up just a few times. V gene TRBV19 combines with J gene TRBJ1-1, with unresolved D. Germline V gene data show CDR1 as LNHDA and CDR2 as SQIVND (reference sequence). Trimming cost V 4 bases and J 3 bases, with 9 bases left between them. The CDR3 is 13 amino acids. CDR3 sequence: CASSRGRYTEAFF. In nucleotides, the CDR3 is TGTGCCAGTAGTAGAGGGAGGTACACTGAAGCTTTCTTT.

This clonotype has just a few counts. The CDR3 bases are TGTGCCAGTAGTATTAGGTACCAGCGTACCTACAATGAGCAGTTCTTC. It yields the protein CASSIRYQRTYNEQFF. The V call is TRBV19, the J call TRBJ2-1, with D hard to call. Trimming removed 3 bases at V and 2 bases at J, with 14 bases between. Germline V gene sequence: CDR1 LNHDA, CDR2 SQIVND (reference sequence). This CDR3 contains 16 residues.

The table lists this clonotype with a few counts. This sequence joins TRBV6-1 and TRBJ1-1; D gene uncertain. The CDR3 extends over 14 amino acids. The V and J ends lost 2 bases and 3 bases respectively, with 10 bases between them. Germline V gene data show CDR1 as MNHNS and CDR2 as SASEGT. This CDR3 reads CASSEIVGYTEAFF. The DNA of the CDR3 is TGTGCCAGCAGTGAAATAGTCGGTTACACTGAAGCTTTCTTT.

The CDR3 loop is CASSFYGGFTLGFGANVLTF. Here the CDR3 DNA reads TGTGCCAGCAGTTTTTACGGGGGTTTTACTCTAGGGTTTGGGGCCAACGTCCTGACTTTC. J is TRBJ2-6 and V is TRBV6-2 or TRBV6-3, with TRBD2 as a possible D gene (6 bases). Trimming stripped 4 bases from V and 3 bases from J, with 25 bases between. CDR1 and CDR2 (germline): MNHEY, SVGEGT. The CDR3 runs 20 residues.

This clonotype was seen only a few times. J is TRBJ1-1 and V is TRBV7-9; 10 positions match TRBD1. Germline CDR1 reads SEHNR; CDR2 reads FQNEAQ (reference sequence). The length of the CDR3 is 16 residues. Germline trimming cut 5 bases from V and 5 bases from J; bases unmatched to any gene: 11. The DNA of the CDR3 is TGTGCCAGCAGCCAACTCGGGACAGGGGACCAAACTGAAGCTTTCTTT. Protein: CASSQLGTGDQTEAFF.

The rearrangement joins TRBV27 to TRBJ1-1, with 9 bases fitting TRBD1. Trimming at V came to 5 bases and at J to 5 bases, leaving 9 bases not matched to a gene. The length of the CDR3 is 15 residues. CDR1 MNHEY and CDR2 SMNVEV come from the germline V gene (reference sequence). Here the CDR3 DNA reads TGTGCCAGCAGTACGGGACAGGGACGAGGGACTGAAGCTTTCTTT. It specifies CASSTGQGRGTEAFF.

This clonotype was seen only a few times. In nucleotides, the CDR3 is TGTGCCAGCAGTTACTCGGGAGAGAGGCAAGAGACCCAGTACTTC. This sequence encodes CASSYSGERQETQYF. The chain carries TRBV6-5 and TRBJ2-5; TRBD2 might be the D (5 bases). There are 15 residues in the CDR3. The germline CDR1 and CDR2 sequences are MNHEY and SVGAGI. Between the trimmed V and J ends, which lost 0 bases and 2 bases, there was a span of 10 bases.

Only a few counts were recorded for this clonotype. V and J are TRBV12-3 or TRBV12-4 and TRBJ2-2; 15 bases match TRBD2. CDR3 length: 15 residues. The junction had 3 bases not matched to a gene; V was cut back by 6 bases and J by 7 bases. The CDR3 region is CASSGTSGRFGELFF. CDR3 nucleotides: TGTGCCAGCAGCGGGACTAGCGGGAGGTTCGGGGAGCTGTTTTTT.

This clonotype showed up just a few times. The V and J genes are TRBV7-3 and TRBJ2-2; the D is unclear. CDR1 is SGHTA and CDR2 is FQGTGA in the germline V gene. This CDR3 has 15 residues. The V and J ends lost 3 bases and 8 bases respectively, with 16 bases between them. This CDR3 reads CASSFNPTLRGELFF. The CDR3 DNA reads TGTGCCAGCAGCTTCAATCCTACCCTAAGGGGGGAGCTGTTTTTT.

As concerns this clonotype: This may stem from a read error, because a much larger clone lies one nucleotide away. The V gene is TRBV6-1, the J gene TRBJ2-3, with 7 bases that match TRBD2. Germline CDR1 reads MNHNS; CDR2 reads SASEGT. CDR3 size: 14 residues. The CDR3 spells CVSSGTSSTDTQYF. The CDR3 DNA reads TGTGTCAGCAGCGGGACCTCGAGCACAGATACGCAGTATTTT.

The chain has TRBV7-9 and TRBJ1-1, with D unresolved. The CDR3 runs to 16 residues. V was trimmed by 5 bases and J by 1 base, leaving 17 bases between them. Germline CDR1 and CDR2: SEHNR and FQNEAQ (reference sequence). The CDR3 bases are TGTGCCAGCAGCCCCCGACTCGTTAGTGGGAACACTGAAGCTTTCTTT. Its translation is CASSPRLVSGNTEAFF.

This clonotype came up many times. CDR3 DNA: TGTGCCAGCACAGACAGGTACACTGAAGCTTTCTTT. Its translation is CASTDRYTEAFF. This chain joins TRBV6-2 or TRBV6-3 and TRBJ1-1, with a possible D match to TRBD1 (6 bases). V gave up 7 bases and J gave up 3 bases, with 9 bases separating them. The CDR3 is 12 amino acids. The germline gives CDR1 MNHEY, CDR2 SVGEGT.

The rearrangement uses TRBV14 and TRBJ2-6, with D perhaps matching TRBD1 (5 bases). V shed 3 bases and J shed 1 base, with 22 bases lying between them. Germline loops: CDR1 SGHDN, CDR2 FVKESK. This CDR3 has 20 residues. The CDR3 loop reads CASSHSSLRRQPSGANVLTF. CDR3 coding DNA: TGTGCCAGCAGCCATTCGAGTTTGAGGAGACAGCCGTCTGGGGCCAACGTCCTGACTTTC.

This clonotype was observed a handful of times. The rearrangement joins TRBV18 to TRBJ2-7; D is unresolved. With 8 bases removed from V and 1 base from J, the gap between germline ends came to 6 bases. CDR1 and CDR2 from the germline V gene are KGHSH and LQKENI. This CDR3 has 11 amino acids. The DNA for the CDR3 is TGTGCCAGCGCCCAGTCCTACGAGCAGTACTTC. Its protein is CASAQSYEQYF.

CDR3 DNA: TGTGCCAGCAGCCCAACTCCCGGGACACCGTTCACCTTC. Its protein product is CASSPTPGTPFTF. V is TRBV7-2 and J is TRBJ1-2, with TRBD1 as a possible D gene (6 bases). This CDR3 is 13 amino acids long. V was pared by 5 bases and J by 13 bases, with 20 bases between. Germline loops: CDR1 SGHTA, CDR2 FQGNSA.

V is TRBV27 and J is TRBJ2-2; 10 bases are a match to TRBD1. Trimming cost V 6 bases and J 6 bases; bases outside gene matches: 10. This CDR3 contains 16 residues. Germline CDR1 reads MNHEY; CDR2 reads SMNVEV (reference sequence). This CDR3 reads CASSPVGQGVSGELFF. CDR3 coding DNA: TGTGCCAGCAGCCCCGTAGGACAGGGGGTCTCCGGGGAGCTGTTTTTT.

This chain uses TRBV2 with TRBJ2-7; tentative D call: TRBD1 (5 bases). The V end was cut by 1 base, the J end by 2 bases, with 9 bases between. Germline V CDR1 and CDR2: SNHLY, FYNNEI. This CDR3 has 14 amino acids. The CDR3 region has the DNA TGTGCCAGCAGTGAAGTGCAGGGCCCCTACGAGCAGTACTTC. Protein sequence: CASSEVQGPYEQYF.

The rearrangement links TRBV2 to TRBJ1-2, with 8 bases that match TRBD1. Trimming took 1 base from V and 8 from J; bases not matched to a gene: 9. The CDR3 spans 15 residues. Germline CDR1 and CDR2: SNHLY and FYNNEI. This CDR3 reads CASSEGQGHTLGYTF. The CDR3 DNA sequence: TGTGCCAGCAGTGAAGGACAGGGGCACACTTTGGGCTACACCTTC.

V gene TRBV7-2 combines with J gene TRBJ1-1; D is possibly TRBD1 (5 bases). CDR1 SGHTA and CDR2 FQGNSA come from the germline V gene. Trimming pared 1 base from V and 5 bases from J, leaving 11 bases between. The CDR3 length is 14 residues. CDR3: CASSLGTRRTEAFF. The DNA for the CDR3 is TGTGCCAGCAGCTTAGGGACAAGGAGAACTGAAGCTTTCTTT.

This clonotype was seen repeatedly, ten times or more. This rearrangement joins TRBV4-2 to TRBJ1-1; the D gene is possibly TRBD1 (6 bases). The CDR3 consists of 11 residues. V lost 11 bases to trimming and J lost 8 bases, with 15 bases between them. Germline CDR1 reads LGHNA; CDR2 reads YNFKEQ. In nucleotides, the CDR3 is TGTGCCGTAGGGCAGGGGATAGAAGCTTTCTTT. Protein: CAVGQGIEAFF.

This clonotype was seen more than once but under ten times. The V and J genes are TRBV7-9 and TRBJ1-1; D ambiguous. From germline, CDR1 is SEHNR and CDR2 FQNEAQ (reference sequence). V lost 3 bases and J lost 11, with 19 bases in between. The CDR3 sequence is 14 residues long. CDR3 protein: CASSFSGPLSSAFF. Written as DNA, the CDR3 is TGTGCCAGCAGCTTTTCCGGGCCCCTCAGTAGCGCTTTCTTT.

The J gene is TRBJ2-3, the V gene TRBV20-1, with D possibly being TRBD2 (5 bases). CDR1 is DFQATT and CDR2 is SNEGSKA in the germline V gene (reference sequence). The CDR3 is 13 amino acids. V dropped 6 bases and J dropped 4 bases, with 14 bases sitting between them. The CDR3 is CSAARGRSDTQYF. The CDR3 bases are TGCAGTGCCGCACGAGGGCGATCAGATACGCAGTATTTT.

Notes on this clonotype: The CDR3 does not close with the conserved phenylalanine or tryptophan, likely indicating a read error. CDR3 in amino acids: CSARDLGQAYEQFS. For the CDR3, the DNA is TGCAGTGCTAGAGATCTAGGGCAGGCCTATGAGCAGTTCTCC. The genes are TRBV20-1 and TRBJ2-1; no clear D gene. Germline V gene data show CDR1 as DFQATT and CDR2 as SNEGSKA (reference sequence). Trimming removed 0 bases from V and 8 bases from J, with 14 bases in between. The CDR3 is 14 residues long.

The genes are TRBV6-2 or TRBV6-3 and TRBJ2-7, with TRBD1 identical over 9 bases. Germline V gene sequence: CDR1 MNHEY, CDR2 SVGEGT. This CDR3 has 14 amino acids. V lost 6 bases, J lost 5 bases, and 8 bases stayed unmatched. CDR3: CASSPGTGYNEQYF. The CDR3 DNA sequence: TGTGCCAGCAGCCCGGGGACAGGGTATAACGAGCAGTACTTC.

Remarks on this clonotype: This may be a read error: a much more frequent sequence differs by one nucleotide. The V gene is TRBV6-5, the J gene TRBJ1-4; D is undetermined. Trimming stripped 2 bases from V and 6 bases from J, with 13 bases between. The CDR3 loop spans 15 amino acids. Germline V gene data show CDR1 as MNHEY and CDR2 as SVGAGI. The CDR3 spells CASSYGGQFYEKLFF. The CDR3 nucleotides are TGTGCCAGCAGTTACGGTGGTCAGTTTTATGAAAAACTGTTTTTT.